This T cell receptor beta chain was sequenced for a study of PD-L1 blockade in urothelial cancer. Germline CDR1 SGHTS, CDR2 YDEGEE. The CDR3 loop spans 14 amino acids. With 5 bases removed from V and 5 bases from J, the gap between germline ends came to 16 bases. Measured with immunoSEQ multiplex PCR; TCRdb has only the in-frame clones, and not every one. The sample includes about 86,000 clones, more than 75% seen only once; the top ten take approximately 15%. The time point: pretreatment peripheral blood. This TCR derives from a man aged 60-69 years with urothelial cancer. This sample comprised PBMCs, obtained around atezolizumab (anti-PD-L1) treatment. V usage is TRBV5-8 and J usage is TRBJ1-2, with TRBD1 as a possible D gene (5 bases). The CDR3 DNA reads TGTGCCAGCAGAAATTTTGGACATCCTTATGGCTACACCTTC. This sequence encodes CASRNFGHPYGYTF.